Below, 5 T cell receptor beta chains from the same sample are listed, as sequenced in a study of blood T cell repertoires in COVID-19. Assay: immunoSEQ multiplex PCR; the TCRdb copy retains only in-frame clones and omits some. The data contain 90,000 to 150,000 clones, less than 90% of them singletons. The material sequenced was peripheral blood. Receptors were obtained from a man older than 75 with acute or convalescent COVID-19.

With regard to this clone: Within the sample, other DNA sequences also encode this same CDR3. The V and J genes are TRBV5-1 and TRBJ1-2; D not certain. V was pared by 5 bases and J by 2 bases, with 7 bases between. This CDR3 region has 12 residues. The V gene's germline CDR1 is SGHRS and CDR2 YFSETQ. The CDR3 reads CASSLPNYGYTF. CDR3 DNA sequence: TGCGCCAGCAGTCTCCCCAACTATGGCTACACCTTC.

This clone was seen only once. J is TRBJ2-5 and V is TRBV5-1; 9 bases agree with TRBD2. V shed 4 bases and J 4 bases; nucleotides not matched to a gene: 5. The CDR3 length is 14 residues. Germline CDR1 SGHRS, CDR2 YFSETQ. The CDR3 is CASSPLAGIETQYF. The CDR3 bases are TGCGCCAGCAGCCCCCTAGCGGGAATAGAGACCCAGTACTTC.

This chain joins TRBV18 and TRBJ1-5; 7 nucleotides line up with TRBD1. Looked up from germline, CDR1 is KGHSH and CDR2 is LQKENI. V was clipped by 4 bases and J by 2 bases; unmatched bases: 5. The CDR3 is made up of 15 amino acids. The CDR3 nucleotides are TGTGCCAGCTCACTAGACAGGGTTGGCAATCAGCCCCAGCATTTT. Translated, it gives CASSLDRVGNQPQHF.

The chain recombines TRBV6-5 with TRBJ1-1, with TRBD1 identical over 8 bases. This CDR3 has 13 amino acids. From germline, CDR1 is MNHEY and CDR2 SVGAGI. V was clipped by 5 bases and J by 8 bases; unmatched bases: 7. The CDR3: CASSSNRGTEAFF. In nucleotides, the CDR3 is TGTGCCAGCAGTAGTAACAGGGGGACGGAAGCTTTCTTT.

The table lists this clone with a few counts. The chain combines TRBV28 with TRBJ1-5, with D maybe TRBD1 (5 bases). V was trimmed by 8 bases and J by 6 bases, leaving 14 bases between them. This CDR3 is 13 amino acids long. Germline CDR1 MDHEN, CDR2 SYDVKM. The CDR3 region is CASASRRVQPQHF. CDR3 in DNA: TGTGCCAGCGCCAGCCGCAGGGTTCAGCCCCAGCATTTT. Filled out from reference TRBV28 and TRBJ1-5, the complete variable domain reads DVKVTQSSRYLVKRTGEKVFLECVQDMDHENMFWYRQDPGLGLRLIYFSYDVKMKEKGDIPEGYSVSREKKERFSLILESASTNQTSMYLCASASRRVQPQHFGDGTRLSIL.